This TCR beta chain derives from a study of patients and donors after allogeneic stem cell transplantation. The CDR3 loop spans 14 amino acids. CDR1 and CDR2 (germline): MNHEY, SVGAGI. V lost 0 bases and J 6 bases, leaving 6 bases between the germline ends. This clonotype was seen a handful of times. One entry per CDR3 protein, called by TCRdb with MiXCR from the RT-PCR reads. Here the sample spans about 200,000 distinct CDR3 sequences, roughly 40% being singletons. Sequencing input: blood, either unsorted or a sorted T cell fraction (not recorded which). The sequence was obtained from a human donor who was either an allogeneic HSCT recipient or a stem cell or donor lymphocyte infusion donor (not recorded which). It is not recorded whose cells these are; they may come from a transplant donor. V and J are TRBV6-5 and TRBJ1-6; D not certain. The CDR3 DNA sequence: TGTGCCAGCAGTTACTCGAGCAGTAATTCACCCCTCCACTTT. Translating it yields CASSYSSSNSPLHF.